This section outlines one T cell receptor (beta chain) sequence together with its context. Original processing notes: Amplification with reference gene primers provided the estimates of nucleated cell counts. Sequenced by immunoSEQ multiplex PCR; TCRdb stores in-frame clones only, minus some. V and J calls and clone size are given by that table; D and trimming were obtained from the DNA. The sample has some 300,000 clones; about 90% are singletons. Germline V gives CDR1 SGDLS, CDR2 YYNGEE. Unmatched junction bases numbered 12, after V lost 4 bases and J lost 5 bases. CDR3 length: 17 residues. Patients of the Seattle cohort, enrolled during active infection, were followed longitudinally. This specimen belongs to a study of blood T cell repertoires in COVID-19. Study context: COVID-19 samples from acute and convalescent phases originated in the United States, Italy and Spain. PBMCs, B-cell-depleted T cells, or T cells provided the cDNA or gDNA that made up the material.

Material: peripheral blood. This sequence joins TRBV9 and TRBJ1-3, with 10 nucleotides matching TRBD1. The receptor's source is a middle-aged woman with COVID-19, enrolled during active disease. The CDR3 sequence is CASSRTQGQGYRNTIYF. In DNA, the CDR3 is TGTGCCAGCAGCCGGACACAGGGACAGGGGTATAGAAACACCATATATTTT.